These T cell receptor beta chains were read from a single sample in a study of cytomegalovirus exposure and HLA in healthy donors. Clones were read by immunoSEQ multiplex PCR, and TCRdb kept only the in-frame ones, dropping some. Here the sample spans approximately 58,000 clones, just under 95% being singletons. The specimen sequenced was PBMCs. These receptors were taken from a man between 18 and 35 years old in good health and CMV-seronegative. Each CDR3 is given without its conserved first and last residue. The D gene is left open where the match is weak. Clone size is given for some rows only: seen once, a few or many times, or a class if the clone is expanded.

v_call	d_call	clone_size	j_call	cdr3_aa
TRBV11-3	-	-	TRBJ1-1	ASSLREEGSNTEAF
TRBV4-3	TRBD2	once	TRBJ2-3	ASSQRPVTSEADTQY
TRBV27	TRBD1	-	TRBJ2-7	ASSLWAPSGTGDSSEQY
TRBV28	TRBD2	-	TRBJ2-1	ASSPRSGTSGYPYNEQF
TRBV12-5	-	-	TRBJ2-5	ASGLVPGATPETQY
TRBV7-2	-	-	TRBJ1-5	ASSLAPGVDQPQH
TRBV30	-	once	TRBJ2-5	AWSIETQY
TRBV2	-	-	TRBJ2-7	ASSSFGQLDEQY
TRBV6-6	TRBD1	-	TRBJ1-5	ASRTGVNQPQH
TRBV7-2	TRBD2	-	TRBJ2-7	ASSSLAGGFDEQY
TRBV4-2	TRBD2	few	TRBJ2-1	ASSQEGLAGANEQF
TRBV27	TRBD1	-	TRBJ2-2	ASRVQGIETGELF
TRBV2	-	-	TRBJ1-1	ASSELSGYTEAF
TRBV2	-	once	TRBJ2-2	ASTYTGELF
TRBV19	TRBD1	once	TRBJ1-2	ASRGGGGGYT
TRBV5-1	TRBD1	once	TRBJ1-4	ASSSGQGGTNEKLF
TRBV2	-	-	TRBJ1-2	ASRRGVGYGYT
TRBV30	TRBD2	-	TRBJ2-7	AWSGLAASYEQY
TRBV14	-	once	TRBJ2-3	ASSFGVIAEGAGDTQY
TRBV27	-	-	TRBJ2-1	ASSLYRVSEQF
TRBV27	TRBD2	-	TRBJ2-1	ASSLSGGNEQF
TRBV6-1	-	-	TRBJ2-3	ASSVSLADTQY
TRBV29-1	TRBD2	-	TRBJ2-7	SVESLAGGEQY
TRBV28	TRBD2	-	TRBJ2-1	ASSLGGGSYNEQF
TRBV7-2	-	-	TRBJ2-7	ASSFASSYEQY
TRBV7-9	-	once	TRBJ2-2	ASSPGVGELF
TRBV5-1	-	-	TRBJ2-2	ASSKNGQMNTGELF
TRBV19	TRBD2	-	TRBJ2-3	ASSILSGSPDTQY
TRBV19	-	once	TRBJ1-2	ASSADINYGYT
TRBV5-8	-	-	TRBJ2-7	ASSLTGNHEQY
TRBV15	TRBD1	-	TRBJ2-3	ATGQGMTDTQY
TRBV4-3	-	-	TRBJ2-7	ASSQVGDIEAYEQY
TRBV11-2	TRBD2	-	TRBJ2-7	ASSLALSGWTLTYEQY
TRBV6-5	TRBD2	-	TRBJ2-5	ASSYSAGAETQY
TRBV27	-	-	TRBJ2-1	ASSLLQRRSYNEQF
TRBV4-3	TRBD1	-	TRBJ2-7	ASSRGQGTLEQY
TRBV5-4	TRBD1	-	TRBJ2-7	ASSAGTDKYEQY
TRBV27	-	-	TRBJ2-7	ASSPRQGAAYEQY
TRBV29-1	TRBD2	-	TRBJ2-7	SVKALAPYEQY
TRBV12-5	-	-	TRBJ1-4	ASAGVNEKLF
TRBV19	TRBD2	-	TRBJ2-7	ASSVLAGGAYEQY
TRBV6-5	-	-	TRBJ1-4	ASSYSHGVANEKLF
TRBV28	-	-	TRBJ1-2	ASSSTRSGTTNYGYT
TRBV11-1	-	-	TRBJ1-2	ASSFGANYGYT
TRBV25-1	TRBD2	-	TRBJ2-3	ATRAGPGLATDTQY
TRBV10-3	TRBD1	-	TRBJ1-1	AISEGQGFPNTEAF
TRBV18	TRBD1	-	TRBJ2-2	ASSPAQGDTGELF
TRBV6-6	-	once	TRBJ2-1	ASISGYNEQF
TRBV6-5	-	-	TRBJ1-1	ASSYSRVPNTEAF
TRBV19	TRBD1	-	TRBJ2-1	ASSQPGQGLNEQF